The present entry profiles one T cell receptor (beta chain) with its context. This sample was included in a study of blood T cell repertoires in COVID-19. Trimming pared 6 bases from V and 1 base from J, leaving 9 bases between. Per the germline V gene, CDR1 is SNHLY and CDR2 is FYNNEI. The CDR3 contains 13 residues. Using immunoSEQ multiplex PCR, the repertoire was profiled, and TCRdb retains in-frame clones only, with some absent. The sample contains hundreds of thousands of clones, just over 85% of which appear only once. The specimen sequenced was PBMCs or T cells enriched from blood (not recorded which). This sequence was found in a man in his forties or fifties who had recovered from COVID-19. V gene TRBV2 combines with J gene TRBJ1-1; tentatively, D is TRBD1 (5 bases). The DNA of the CDR3 is TGTGCCAGCAGCGGCCAGGGGAACACTGAAGCTTTCTTT. This gives the protein CASSGQGNTEAFF. Full variable domain (remainder filled in from reference TRBV2 and TRBJ1-1): EPEVTQTPSHQVTQMGQEVILRCVPISNHLYFYWYRQILGQKVEFLVSFYNNEISEKSEIFDDQFSVERPDGSNFTLKIRSTKLEDSAMYFCASSGQGNTEAFFGQGTRLTVV.